Listed below are T cell receptor beta chains from one sample, sequenced in a study of identical twins. TCRdb called the 5' RACE reads again in MiXCR, with one record for every CDR3 protein. Of about 700,000 distinct CDR3 sequences in the sample, around 6% were seen once. Sequenced material: naive T cells sorted from blood. The receptors stem from a young man in good health. Each CDR3 is given with its conserved first and last residue. Each record gives: J gene, clone size, D gene, V gene, CDR3 protein, CDR3 DNA. The D gene is left open where the match is weak. Clone size is given for some rows only: seen once, a few or many times, or a class if the clone is expanded.

j_call: TRBJ2-1; clone_size: NA; d_call: TRBD2; v_call: TRBV18; cdr3_aa: CASSPPGGRAYNEQFF; cdr3_nt: TGTGCCAGCTCACCACCCGGCGGGAGGGCTTACAATGAGCAGTTCTTC
j_call: TRBJ2-1; clone_size: few; d_call: NA; v_call: TRBV6-4; cdr3_aa: CASRIHSLYNEQFF; cdr3_nt: TGTGCCAGCAGAATCCACAGCTTATACAATGAGCAGTTCTTC
j_call: TRBJ2-1; clone_size: NA; d_call: NA; v_call: TRBV6-8; cdr3_aa: CASINRDTSHNEQFF; cdr3_nt: TGTGCCAGCATCAACCGGGACACGTCCCACAATGAGCAGTTCTTC
j_call: TRBJ2-3; clone_size: many; d_call: TRBD1; v_call: TRBV20-1; cdr3_aa: CSAPDRASFGDTQYF; cdr3_nt: TGCAGTGCTCCCGACAGGGCCTCTTTCGGGGATACGCAGTATTTT
j_call: TRBJ2-1; clone_size: many; d_call: NA; v_call: TRBV18; cdr3_aa: CASSPPGLATNEQFF; cdr3_nt: TGTGCCAGCTCACCACCGGGACTCGCCACCAATGAGCAGTTCTTC
j_call: TRBJ1-5; clone_size: NA; d_call: NA; v_call: TRBV7-9; cdr3_aa: CASSSGTVGGNQPQHF; cdr3_nt: TGTGCCAGCAGCTCCGGGACCGTCGGGGGCAATCAGCCCCAGCATTTT
j_call: TRBJ1-6; clone_size: many; d_call: NA; v_call: TRBV9; cdr3_aa: CASSVGILGLSSPLHF; cdr3_nt: TGTGCCAGCAGCGTAGGAATCTTGGGCCTGAGTTCACCCCTCCACTTT
j_call: TRBJ2-3; clone_size: many; d_call: NA; v_call: TRBV6-1; cdr3_aa: CASSTSAAPDTQYF; cdr3_nt: TGTGCCAGCAGTACCTCCGCCGCCCCAGATACGCAGTATTTT
j_call: TRBJ2-3; clone_size: many; d_call: NA; v_call: TRBV7-9; cdr3_aa: CASSEETSLVSDTQYF; cdr3_nt: TGTGCCAGCAGCGAAGAGACATCCCTTGTTTCAGATACGCAGTATTTT
j_call: TRBJ2-1; clone_size: few; d_call: NA; v_call: TRBV30; cdr3_aa: CAWSDGTRARNEQFF; cdr3_nt: TGTGCCTGGAGTGACGGTACTAGGGCTCGCAATGAGCAGTTCTTC
j_call: TRBJ2-1; clone_size: NA; d_call: TRBD1; v_call: TRBV5-6; cdr3_aa: CASSWEGTGGAGQFF; cdr3_nt: TGTGCCAGCAGCTGGGAGGGGACAGGGGGCGCAGGACAGTTCTTC
j_call: TRBJ1-6; clone_size: NA; d_call: TRBD1; v_call: TRBV6-2/TRBV6-3; cdr3_aa: CASSTDRGRRDSPLHF; cdr3_nt: TGTGCCAGCAGCACGGACAGGGGGCGCCGGGATTCACCCCTCCACTTT
j_call: TRBJ2-4; clone_size: many; d_call: NA; v_call: TRBV24-1; cdr3_aa: CATSDVKGESKNIQYF; cdr3_nt: TGTGCCACCAGTGATGTAAAGGGGGAGTCCAAAAACATTCAGTACTTC
j_call: TRBJ2-1; clone_size: many; d_call: TRBD1; v_call: TRBV5-1; cdr3_aa: CASSYRQGGGYNEQFF; cdr3_nt: TGCGCCAGCAGCTACCGACAGGGCGGAGGTTACAATGAGCAGTTCTTC
j_call: TRBJ1-5; clone_size: many; d_call: NA; v_call: TRBV6-4; cdr3_aa: CARRDGSLLLRRLSNQPQHF; cdr3_nt: TGTGCCAGAAGGGATGGATCGCTGCTACTCAGGAGGCTTAGCAATCAGCCCCAGCATTTT
j_call: TRBJ2-3; clone_size: few; d_call: TRBD1; v_call: TRBV20-1; cdr3_aa: CSAEQGTDTQYF; cdr3_nt: TGCAGTGCTGAACAGGGGACAGATACGCAGTATTTT
j_call: TRBJ1-1; clone_size: NA; d_call: NA; v_call: TRBV5-1; cdr3_aa: CASSLGAGVETEAFF; cdr3_nt: TGCGCCAGCAGCTTGGGGGCAGGGGTAGAAACTGAAGCTTTCTTT
j_call: TRBJ2-5; clone_size: NA; d_call: NA; v_call: TRBV21-1; cdr3_aa: CASSLLKLETQYF; cdr3_nt: TGTGCCAGCAGTTTACTAAAACTGGAGACCCAGTACTTC
j_call: TRBJ2-1; clone_size: many; d_call: TRBD2; v_call: TRBV29-1; cdr3_aa: CSVDVGGSSYNEQFF; cdr3_nt: TGCAGCGTTGACGTCGGGGGGAGCTCCTACAATGAGCAGTTCTTC
j_call: TRBJ1-4; clone_size: NA; d_call: NA; v_call: TRBV7-6; cdr3_aa: CASSLRADNNEKLFF; cdr3_nt: TGTGCCAGCAGCTTACGGGCGGATAATAATGAAAAACTGTTTTTT
j_call: TRBJ2-1; clone_size: few; d_call: TRBD2; v_call: TRBV7-2; cdr3_aa: CASSLRTSGATFF; cdr3_nt: TGTGCCAGCAGCTTAAGGACTAGCGGGGCTACGTTCTTC
j_call: TRBJ2-7; clone_size: few; d_call: TRBD1; v_call: TRBV30; cdr3_aa: CAWTEGTGHLYEQYF; cdr3_nt: TGTGCCTGGACCGAGGGGACAGGGCACCTCTACGAGCAGTACTTC
j_call: TRBJ1-3; clone_size: NA; d_call: TRBD1; v_call: TRBV11-2; cdr3_aa: CASSLVVAGQASSGNTIYF; cdr3_nt: TGTGCCAGCAGCTTAGTCGTGGCGGGACAGGCTTCCTCTGGAAACACCATATATTTT
j_call: TRBJ1-2; clone_size: many; d_call: NA; v_call: TRBV9; cdr3_aa: CASSVVGDNYGYTF; cdr3_nt: TGTGCCAGCAGCGTAGTTGGGGATAACTATGGCTACACCTTC
j_call: TRBJ2-1; clone_size: many; d_call: NA; v_call: TRBV25-1; cdr3_aa: CASRERESSYNEQFF; cdr3_nt: TGTGCCAGCAGAGAACGCGAAAGCTCCTACAATGAGCAGTTCTTC
j_call: TRBJ2-3; clone_size: many; d_call: NA; v_call: TRBV6-2/TRBV6-3; cdr3_aa: CASSDPPIRLEYSTDTQYF; cdr3_nt: TGTGCCAGCTCCGACCCCCCGATCAGGCTTGAATATAGCACAGATACGCAGTATTTT
j_call: TRBJ1-3; clone_size: many; d_call: NA; v_call: TRBV7-8; cdr3_aa: CASSLSQATIYF; cdr3_nt: TGTGCCAGCAGCTTAAGCCAAGCCACCATATATTTT
j_call: TRBJ2-3; clone_size: many; d_call: NA; v_call: TRBV9; cdr3_aa: CASSVGPSASSTDTQYF; cdr3_nt: TGTGCCAGCAGCGTAGGGCCGTCAGCCTCTAGCACAGATACGCAGTATTTT